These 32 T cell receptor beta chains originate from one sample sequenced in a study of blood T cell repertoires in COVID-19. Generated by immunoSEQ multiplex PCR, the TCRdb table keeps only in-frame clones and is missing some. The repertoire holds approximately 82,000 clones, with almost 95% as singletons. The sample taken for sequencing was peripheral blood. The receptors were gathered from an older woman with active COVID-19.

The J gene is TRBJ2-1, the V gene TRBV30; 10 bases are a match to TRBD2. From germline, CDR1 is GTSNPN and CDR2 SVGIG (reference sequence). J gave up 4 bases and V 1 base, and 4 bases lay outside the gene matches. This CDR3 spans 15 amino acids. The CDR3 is CAWSATSGVYNEQFF. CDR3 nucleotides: TGTGCCTGGAGTGCTACTAGCGGGGTTTACAATGAGCAGTTCTTC.

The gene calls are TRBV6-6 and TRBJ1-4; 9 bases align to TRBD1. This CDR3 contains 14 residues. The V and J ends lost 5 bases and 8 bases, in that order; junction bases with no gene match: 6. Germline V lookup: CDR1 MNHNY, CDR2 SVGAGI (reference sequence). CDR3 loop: CASSRDRVEEKLFF. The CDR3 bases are TGTGCCAGCAGTCGGGACAGGGTGGAGGAAAAACTGTTTTTT.

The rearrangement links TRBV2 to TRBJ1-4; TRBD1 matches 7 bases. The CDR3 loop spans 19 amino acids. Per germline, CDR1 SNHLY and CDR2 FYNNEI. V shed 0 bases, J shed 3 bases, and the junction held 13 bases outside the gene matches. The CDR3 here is CASSEAGGTVKAANEKLFF. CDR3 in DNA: TGTGCCAGCAGTGAAGCAGGGGGGACAGTCAAGGCGGCTAATGAAAAACTGTTTTTT.

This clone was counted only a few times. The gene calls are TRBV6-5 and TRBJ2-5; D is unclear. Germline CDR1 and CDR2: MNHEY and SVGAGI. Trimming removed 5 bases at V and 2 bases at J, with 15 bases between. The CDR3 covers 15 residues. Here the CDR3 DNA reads TGTGCCAGCAGTCCTTCCTTAAACTGGCAAGAGACCCAGTACTTC. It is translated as CASSPSLNWQETQYF.

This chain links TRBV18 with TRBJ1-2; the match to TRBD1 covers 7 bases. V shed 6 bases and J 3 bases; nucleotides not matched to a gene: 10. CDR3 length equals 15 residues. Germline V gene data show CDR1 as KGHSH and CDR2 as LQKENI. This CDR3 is CASSLLGQADYGYTF. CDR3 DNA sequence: TGTGCCAGCTCTCTCCTCGGACAGGCTGACTATGGCTACACCTTC.

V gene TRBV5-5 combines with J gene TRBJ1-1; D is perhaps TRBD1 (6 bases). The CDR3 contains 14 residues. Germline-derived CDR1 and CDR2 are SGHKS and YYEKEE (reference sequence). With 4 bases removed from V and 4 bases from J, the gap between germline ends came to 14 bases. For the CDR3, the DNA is TGTGCCAGCAGCCCGAACAGGGTGCGCACTGAAGCTTTCTTT. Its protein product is CASSPNRVRTEAFF.

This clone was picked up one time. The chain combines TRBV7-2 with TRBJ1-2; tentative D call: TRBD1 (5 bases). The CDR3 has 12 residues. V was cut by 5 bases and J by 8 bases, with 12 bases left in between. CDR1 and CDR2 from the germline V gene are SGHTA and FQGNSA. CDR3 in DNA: TGTGCCAGCAGCCTGGGGGGGTGGGGCTACACCTTC. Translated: CASSLGGWGYTF.

Here the CDR3 reads CASSLAVQGHGYTF. Here the CDR3 DNA reads TGTGCCAGCAGCTTAGCGGTTCAGGGCCATGGCTACACCTTC. The rearrangement joins TRBV7-2 to TRBJ1-2; TRBD1 might be the D (5 bases). CDR3 length: 14 residues. The germline CDR1 and CDR2 sequences are SGHTA and FQGNSA. Trimming left V 0 bases short and J 6 bases short, with 11 bases between.

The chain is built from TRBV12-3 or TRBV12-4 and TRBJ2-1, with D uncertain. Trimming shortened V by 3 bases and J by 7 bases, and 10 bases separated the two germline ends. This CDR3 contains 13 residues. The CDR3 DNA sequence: TGTGCCAGCAGTTTGGGCCTACTGAATGAGCAGTTCTTC. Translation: CASSLGLLNEQFF.

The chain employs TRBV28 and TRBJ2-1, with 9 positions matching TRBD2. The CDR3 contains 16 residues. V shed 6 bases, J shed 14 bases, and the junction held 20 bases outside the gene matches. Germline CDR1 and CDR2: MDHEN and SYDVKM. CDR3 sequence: CASRINPGLAGGGEFF. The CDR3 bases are TGTGCCAGCAGGATAAACCCGGGACTAGCAGGAGGGGGGGAGTTCTTC.

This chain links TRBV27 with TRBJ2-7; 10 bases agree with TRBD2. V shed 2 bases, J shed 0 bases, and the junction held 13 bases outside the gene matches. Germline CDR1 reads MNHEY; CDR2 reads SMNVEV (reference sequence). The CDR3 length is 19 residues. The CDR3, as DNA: TGTGCCAGCAGTTTAGGTAGGGTAAGCGGGAGGGCAAGCTCCTACGAGCAGTACTTC. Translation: CASSLGRVSGRASSYEQYF.

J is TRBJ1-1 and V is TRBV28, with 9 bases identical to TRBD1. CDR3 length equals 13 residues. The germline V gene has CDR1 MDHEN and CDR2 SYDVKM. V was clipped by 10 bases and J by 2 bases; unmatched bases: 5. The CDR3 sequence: CAIEGQGNTEAFF. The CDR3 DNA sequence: TGTGCCATAGAGGGACAGGGCAACACTGAAGCTTTCTTT. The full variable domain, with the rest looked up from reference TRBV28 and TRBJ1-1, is DVKVTQSSRYLVKRTGEKVFLECVQDMDHENMFWYRQDPGLGLRLIYFSYDVKMKEKGDIPEGYSVSREKKERFSLILESASTNQTSMYLCAIEGQGNTEAFFGQGTRLTVV.

CDR3 in DNA: TGTGCCAGCAGTTTGACGGGACAGGAGAATGAAAAACTGTTTTTT. Translated: CASSLTGQENEKLFF. The chain employs TRBV28 and TRBJ1-4, with 8 positions matching TRBD1. This CDR3 is built from 15 residues. From germline, CDR1 is MDHEN and CDR2 SYDVKM. The V segment lost 3 bases and the J segment 5 bases; nucleotides outside the gene matches: 5.

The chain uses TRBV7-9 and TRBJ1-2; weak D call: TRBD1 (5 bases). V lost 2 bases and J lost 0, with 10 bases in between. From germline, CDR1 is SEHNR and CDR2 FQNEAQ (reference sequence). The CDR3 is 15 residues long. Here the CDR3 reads CASSLPRTTNYGYTF. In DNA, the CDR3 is TGTGCCAGCAGCTTACCCAGGACAACTAACTATGGCTACACCTTC.

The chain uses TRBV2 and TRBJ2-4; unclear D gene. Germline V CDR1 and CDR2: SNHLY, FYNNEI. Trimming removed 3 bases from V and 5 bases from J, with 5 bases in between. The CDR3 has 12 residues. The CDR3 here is CASSDGENIQYF. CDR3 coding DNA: TGTGCCAGCAGTGATGGAGAAAACATTCAGTACTTC.

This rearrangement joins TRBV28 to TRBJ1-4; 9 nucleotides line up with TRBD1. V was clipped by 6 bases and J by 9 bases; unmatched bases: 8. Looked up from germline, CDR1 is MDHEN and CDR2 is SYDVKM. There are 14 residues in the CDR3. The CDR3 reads CASSSSGQGQKLFF. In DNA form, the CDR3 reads TGTGCCAGCAGCTCATCGGGACAGGGACAAAAACTGTTTTTT.

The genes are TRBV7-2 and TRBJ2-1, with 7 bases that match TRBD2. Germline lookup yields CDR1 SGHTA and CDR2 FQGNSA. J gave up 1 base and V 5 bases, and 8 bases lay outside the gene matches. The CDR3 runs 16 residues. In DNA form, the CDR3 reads TGTGCCAGCAGCCTACTAGCGAGAGTTTCCTACAATGAGCAGTTCTTC. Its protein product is CASSLLARVSYNEQFF.

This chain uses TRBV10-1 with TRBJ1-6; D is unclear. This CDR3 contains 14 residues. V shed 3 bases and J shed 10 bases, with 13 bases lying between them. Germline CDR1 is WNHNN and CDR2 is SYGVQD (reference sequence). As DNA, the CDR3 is TGCGCCAGCAGTGACTCGAATCGGGGATCACCCCTCCACTTT. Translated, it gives CASSDSNRGSPLHF.

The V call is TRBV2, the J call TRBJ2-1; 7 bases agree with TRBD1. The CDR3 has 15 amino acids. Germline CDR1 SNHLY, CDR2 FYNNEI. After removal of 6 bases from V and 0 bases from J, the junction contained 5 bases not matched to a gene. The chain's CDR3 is CASSETGSSYNEQFF. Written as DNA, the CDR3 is TGTGCCAGCAGCGAGACAGGGAGCTCCTACAATGAGCAGTTCTTC.

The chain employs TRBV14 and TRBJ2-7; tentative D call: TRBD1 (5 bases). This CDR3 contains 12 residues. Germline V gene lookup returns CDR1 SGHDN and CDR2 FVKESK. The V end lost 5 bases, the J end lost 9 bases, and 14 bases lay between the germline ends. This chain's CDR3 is CASSSDRRRQYF. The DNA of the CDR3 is TGTGCCAGCAGCTCCGACAGACGACGGCAGTACTTC.

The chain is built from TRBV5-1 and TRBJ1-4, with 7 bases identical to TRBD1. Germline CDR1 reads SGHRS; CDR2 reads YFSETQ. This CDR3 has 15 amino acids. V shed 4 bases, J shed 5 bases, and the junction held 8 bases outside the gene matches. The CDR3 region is CASSPAGTDNEKLFF. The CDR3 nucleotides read TGCGCCAGCAGCCCAGCAGGGACAGACAATGAAAAACTGTTTTTT.

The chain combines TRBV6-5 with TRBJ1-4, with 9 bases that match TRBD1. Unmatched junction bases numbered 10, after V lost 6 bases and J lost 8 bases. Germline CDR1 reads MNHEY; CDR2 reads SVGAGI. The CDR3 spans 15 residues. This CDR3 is CASSRTGTGKEKLFF. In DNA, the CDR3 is TGTGCCAGCAGCCGTACCGGGACAGGGAAAGAAAAACTGTTTTTT.

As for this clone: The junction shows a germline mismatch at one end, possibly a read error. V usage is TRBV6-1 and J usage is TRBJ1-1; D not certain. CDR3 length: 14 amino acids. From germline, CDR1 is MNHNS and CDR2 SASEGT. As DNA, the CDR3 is TGTGCCAGCCGTGAAGGAGCCTTGCGGACTGAAGCTTTCTTT. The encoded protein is CASREGALRTEAFF.

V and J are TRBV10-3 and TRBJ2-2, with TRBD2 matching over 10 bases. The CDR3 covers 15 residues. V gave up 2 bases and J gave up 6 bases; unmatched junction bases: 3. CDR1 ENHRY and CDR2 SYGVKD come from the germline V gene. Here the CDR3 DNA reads TGTGCCATCAGTGAGGGGCTAGCGGGAGCCGGGGAGCTGTTTTTT. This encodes CAISEGLAGAGELFF.

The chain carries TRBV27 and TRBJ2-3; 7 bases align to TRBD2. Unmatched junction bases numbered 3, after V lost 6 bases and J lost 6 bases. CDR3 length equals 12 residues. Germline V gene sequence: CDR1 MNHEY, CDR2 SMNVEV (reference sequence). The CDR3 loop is CASRTSIDTQYF. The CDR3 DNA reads TGTGCCAGCAGGACTAGCATTGATACGCAGTATTTT.

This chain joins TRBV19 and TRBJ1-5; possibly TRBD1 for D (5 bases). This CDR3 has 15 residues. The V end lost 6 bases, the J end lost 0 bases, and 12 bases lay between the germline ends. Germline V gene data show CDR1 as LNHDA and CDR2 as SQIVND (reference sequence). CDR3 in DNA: TGTGCCAGTAGGTATCCAGGGAATAGCAATCAGCCCCAGCATTTT. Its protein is CASRYPGNSNQPQHF.

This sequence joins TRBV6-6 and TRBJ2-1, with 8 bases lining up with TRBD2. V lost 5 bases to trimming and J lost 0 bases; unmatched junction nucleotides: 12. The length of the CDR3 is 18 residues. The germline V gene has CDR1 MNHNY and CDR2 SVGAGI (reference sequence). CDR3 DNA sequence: TGTGCCAGCAGTCCGACCGGGGGGGGTCAAAGCTCCTACAATGAGCAGTTCTTC. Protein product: CASSPTGGGQSSYNEQFF.

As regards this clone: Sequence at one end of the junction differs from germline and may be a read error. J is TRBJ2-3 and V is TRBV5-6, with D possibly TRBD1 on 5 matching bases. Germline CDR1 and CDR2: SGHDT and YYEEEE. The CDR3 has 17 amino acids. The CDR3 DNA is TGTGCCAGCAGTTTGGGTTTGGGGCAGGGAAGCGCAGATACGCAGTATTTT. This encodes CASSLGLGQGSADTQYF.

CDR3 in amino acids: CASSLIGQGTKNIQYF. The CDR3 DNA reads TGTGCCAGCAGTTTAATCGGACAGGGTACCAAAAACATTCAGTACTTC. The V gene is TRBV28, the J gene TRBJ2-4; 8 nucleotides align to TRBD1. The CDR3 runs 16 residues. The germline gives CDR1 MDHEN, CDR2 SYDVKM. Trimming at V came to 2 bases and at J to 2 bases, leaving 5 bases not matched to a gene.

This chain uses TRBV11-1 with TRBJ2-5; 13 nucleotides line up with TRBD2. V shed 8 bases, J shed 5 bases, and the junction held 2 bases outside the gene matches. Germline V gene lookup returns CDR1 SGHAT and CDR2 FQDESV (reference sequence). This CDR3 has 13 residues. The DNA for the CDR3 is TGTGCCAGCGGACTAGCGGGAGTTGAGACCCAGTACTTC. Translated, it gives CASGLAGVETQYF.

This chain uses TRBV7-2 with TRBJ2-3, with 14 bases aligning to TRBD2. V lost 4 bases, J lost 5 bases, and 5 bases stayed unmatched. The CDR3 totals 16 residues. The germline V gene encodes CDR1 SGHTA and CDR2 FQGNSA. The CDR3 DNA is TGTGCCAGCAGCTCCCGACTAGCGGGAGGGGGAGATACGCAGTATTTT. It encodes CASSSRLAGGGDTQYF.

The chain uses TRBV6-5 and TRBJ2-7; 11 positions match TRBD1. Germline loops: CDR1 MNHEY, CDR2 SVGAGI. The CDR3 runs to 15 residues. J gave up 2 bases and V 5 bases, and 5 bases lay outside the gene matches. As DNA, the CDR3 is TGTGCCAGCAGTCAGCCGGGACAGGGGGCCTACGAGCAGTACTTC. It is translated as CASSQPGQGAYEQYF.